Below are 28 T cell receptor beta chains sequenced from a single sample in a study of shared clonotypes between healthy human individuals. Generated by immunoSEQ multiplex PCR, the TCRdb table keeps only in-frame clones and is missing some. This table has hundreds of thousands of clones, around four fifths appearing once. Specimen: memory CD4+ T cells sorted from blood. The subset: CD45RA-negative fraction. These receptors originate from a woman aged 25 to 39 in good health.

The gene calls are TRBV4-2 and TRBJ2-3; D perhaps matches TRBD2 (5 bases). Trimming removed 0 bases from V and 4 bases from J, with 23 bases in between. Germline lookup yields CDR1 LGHNA and CDR2 YNFKEQ. CDR3 length: 19 amino acids. Written as DNA, the CDR3 is TGTGCCAGCAGCCAAGACGCAGTTCTAGCAGGATTCGGGGCAGATACGCAGTATTTT. Encoded protein: CASSQDAVLAGFGADTQYF.

The chain joins TRBV5-1 to TRBJ2-7, with no clear D. Germline V gene data show CDR1 as SGHRS and CDR2 as YFSETQ. This CDR3 has 14 residues. V was clipped by 7 bases and J by 5 bases, with 19 bases between them. CDR3 protein: CASGGWKGSHEQYF. The CDR3 DNA sequence: TGCGCCAGCGGCGGATGGAAGGGCTCTCACGAGCAGTACTTC.

The J gene is TRBJ1-2, the V gene TRBV28; D unresolved. CDR3 size: 12 residues. Germline V gives CDR1 MDHEN, CDR2 SYDVKM. V was cut by 6 bases and J by 8 bases, with 13 bases left in between. DNA of the CDR3: TGTGCCAGCAGGTGGGCAAATCTAGGCTACACCTTC. Residues: CASRWANLGYTF.

The genes are TRBV19 and TRBJ2-5; 9 bases agree with TRBD1. Germline-derived CDR1 and CDR2 are LNHDA and SQIVND (reference sequence). The CDR3 runs to 15 residues. With V trimmed by 5 bases and J by 5 bases, 9 bases remained unmatched. The CDR3 loop is CASSLSHGQGETQYF. In DNA, the CDR3 is TGTGCCAGTAGTCTGAGTCACGGACAGGGGGAGACCCAGTACTTC.

This chain uses TRBV7-8 with TRBJ2-7; D might be TRBD2 (7 bases). Per the germline V gene, CDR1 is SGHVS and CDR2 is FQNEAQ. CDR3 length: 16 residues. Trimming took off 1 base at V and 2 bases at J, with 15 bases between the two ends. CDR3 amino acids: CASSLVGGRATYEQYF. The CDR3, as DNA: TGTGCCAGCAGCTTAGTCGGGGGGCGAGCTACCTACGAGCAGTACTTC.

The chain couples TRBV6-1 to TRBJ1-3, with D hard to call. This CDR3 region has 10 residues. The V end was cut by 7 bases, the J end by 13 bases, with 11 bases between. The germline CDR1 and CDR2 sequences are MNHNS and SASEGT. The DNA of the CDR3 is TGTGCCAGCACGGCGACACTGATATATTTT. Protein sequence: CASTATLIYF.

In this sample, this clone turned up once. V usage is TRBV27 and J usage is TRBJ1-2; TRBD1 matches 7 bases. Trimming at V came to 5 bases and at J to 2 bases, leaving 11 bases not matched to a gene. Germline V gene lookup returns CDR1 MNHEY and CDR2 SMNVEV (reference sequence). This CDR3 spans 16 amino acids. The CDR3 loop is CASSARGPRGNYGYTF. The CDR3 DNA sequence: TGTGCCAGCAGTGCGAGGGGGCCCAGGGGAAACTATGGCTACACCTTC.

The V and J genes are TRBV29-1 and TRBJ1-1; D unclear. CDR3 length: 14 residues. Germline V gene lookup returns CDR1 SQVTM and CDR2 ANQGSEA. Trimming took off 1 base at V and 0 bases at J, with 9 bases between the two ends. The CDR3 here is CSVEVYRVNTEAFF. The DNA of the CDR3 is TGCAGCGTTGAAGTATACCGGGTGAACACTGAAGCTTTCTTT.

The rearrangement links TRBV9 to TRBJ2-2; 11 bases align to TRBD1. The length of the CDR3 is 14 residues. Trimming cost V 8 bases and J 2 bases; bases outside gene matches: 2. Germline CDR1 is SGDLS and CDR2 is YYNGEE. The CDR3 bases are TGTGCCAGTGGGACAGGGGGAAACACCGGGGAGCTGTTTTTT. Its protein product is CASGTGGNTGELFF.

This clone was recorded only once. The chain joins TRBV5-6 to TRBJ1-1; tentatively, D is TRBD1 (6 bases). Trimming shortened V by 5 bases and J by 11 bases, and 16 bases separated the two germline ends. CDR3 length: 12 residues. Germline V gene sequence: CDR1 SGHDT, CDR2 YYEEEE. CDR3 loop: CASSQTGLRAFF. Written as DNA, the CDR3 is TGTGCCAGCAGTCAGACAGGTTTAAGGGCTTTCTTT.

The genes are TRBV4-1 and TRBJ1-5; D ambiguous. CDR3 size: 14 residues. From germline, CDR1 is MGHRA and CDR2 YSYEKL. The ends were cut back, 1 base at V and 4 bases at J, with 8 bases in the middle. In nucleotides, the CDR3 is TGCGCCAGCAGCCAAGTTCCCGGGAATCAGCCCCAGCATTTT. Encoded protein: CASSQVPGNQPQHF.

The chain uses TRBV10-3 and TRBJ2-7; 13 nucleotides align to TRBD2. Germline lookup yields CDR1 ENHRY and CDR2 SYGVKD. The CDR3 is made up of 14 amino acids. Trimming cost V 4 bases and J 6 bases; bases outside gene matches: 3. CDR3 region: CAISGLAGGREQYF. The CDR3 DNA sequence: TGTGCCATCAGTGGACTAGCGGGAGGCCGCGAGCAGTACTTC.

As to this clone: In the same sample, other DNA sequences code for this CDR3. The chain employs TRBV5-1 and TRBJ2-5; D unclear. Trimming removed 3 bases from V and 2 bases from J, with 8 bases in between. The germline V gene has CDR1 SGHRS and CDR2 YFSETQ. The CDR3 contains 13 residues. The DNA for the CDR3 is TGCGCCAGCAGCTCGACTGGACAAGAGACCCAGTACTTC. It translates to CASSSTGQETQYF.

This chain links TRBV9 with TRBJ2-1; D is uncertain. V shed 0 bases and J shed 0 bases, with 13 bases lying between them. The CDR3 sequence is 17 residues long. Germline V gene lookup returns CDR1 SGDLS and CDR2 YYNGEE. The CDR3 DNA reads TGTGCCAGCAGCGTAGTTGGTCTTGAAAGCTCCTACAATGAGCAGTTCTTC. Its protein product is CASSVVGLESSYNEQFF.

The chain carries TRBV27 and TRBJ2-7; D is ambiguous. CDR3 size: 13 residues. Trimming stripped 4 bases from V and 7 bases from J, with 14 bases between. From germline, CDR1 is MNHEY and CDR2 SMNVEV (reference sequence). The CDR3 here is CASSSGLAREQYF. The CDR3 DNA follows: TGTGCCAGCAGTTCCGGCCTCGCGCGGGAGCAGTACTTC.

V usage is TRBV5-4 and J usage is TRBJ2-1, with 12 bases lining up with TRBD2. The CDR3 sequence is 15 residues long. CDR1 and CDR2 (germline): SGHNT, YYREEE (reference sequence). With 4 bases clipped from V and 8 bases from J, the junction kept 7 bases outside the gene matches. This CDR3 is CASSPGTSGSDEQFF. The DNA of the CDR3 is TGTGCCAGCAGCCCCGGGACTAGCGGGTCAGATGAGCAGTTCTTC.

The V call is TRBV5-1, the J call TRBJ2-1, with 9 nucleotides matching TRBD1. The CDR3 runs to 14 residues. The germline V gene has CDR1 SGHRS and CDR2 YFSETQ. The V segment lost 0 bases and the J segment 9 bases; nucleotides outside the gene matches: 4. The CDR3 reads CASSLEGTGFEQFF. As DNA, the CDR3 is TGCGCCAGCAGCTTGGAGGGGACAGGGTTTGAGCAGTTCTTC.

The J gene is TRBJ2-1, the V gene TRBV10-1; 8 bases align to TRBD2. CDR3 length: 15 residues. V lost 1 base to trimming and J lost 3 bases; unmatched junction nucleotides: 2. Per the germline V gene, CDR1 is WNHNN and CDR2 is SYGVQD (reference sequence). For the CDR3, the DNA is TGCGCCAGCAGTGAGTTAAGCGGGGGCTACAATGAGCAGTTCTTC. It codes for CASSELSGGYNEQFF.

This clone came up a few times. The rearrangement uses TRBV27 and TRBJ2-5; D uncertain. The V and J ends lost 6 bases and 2 bases respectively, with 10 bases between them. The germline gives CDR1 MNHEY, CDR2 SMNVEV (reference sequence). The CDR3 extends over 13 amino acids. This chain's CDR3 is CASSPMGQETQYF. Written as DNA, the CDR3 is TGTGCCAGCAGCCCTATGGGGCAAGAGACCCAGTACTTC.

The gene calls are TRBV2 and TRBJ2-7, with 10 bases lining up with TRBD1. With V trimmed by 9 bases and J by 2 bases, 13 bases remained unmatched. The germline V gene encodes CDR1 SNHLY and CDR2 FYNNEI. The CDR3 contains 16 residues. The CDR3 region is CASLRTGGGVAYEQYF. CDR3 coding DNA: TGTGCCAGTCTCAGGACAGGGGGTGGAGTTGCCTACGAGCAGTACTTC.

The chain has TRBV30 and TRBJ2-7, with 7 bases identical to TRBD2. The CDR3 runs to 16 residues. V trimming: 3 bases; J trimming: 1 base; junction bases outside the gene matches: 12. The germline V gene encodes CDR1 GTSNPN and CDR2 SVGIG (reference sequence). CDR3 loop: CAWRREGRGSSYEQYF. The DNA of the CDR3 is TGTGCCTGGAGGCGTGAGGGGCGCGGGAGTTCCTACGAGCAGTACTTC. Drawing the rest from reference TRBV30 and TRBJ2-7, the complete variable domain is SQTIHQWPATLVQPVGSPLSLECTVEGTSNPNLYWYRQAAGRGLQLLFYSVGIGQISSEVPQNLSASRPQDRQFILSSKKLLLSDSGFYLCAWRREGRGSSYEQYFGPGTRLTVT.

V gene TRBV18 combines with J gene TRBJ2-4; 15 nucleotides align to TRBD2. This CDR3 region has 18 residues. V was clipped by 2 bases and J by 1 base; unmatched bases: 3. Germline V gene sequence: CDR1 KGHSH, CDR2 LQKENI. The CDR3 nucleotides read TGTGCCAGCTCACCAGGACTAGCGGGAGGGCCGGCCAAAAACATTCAGTACTTC. Amino acids: CASSPGLAGGPAKNIQYF.

CDR3 residues: CASSLQRGQGARGYTF. The CDR3 DNA follows: TGTGCCAGCAGCCTCCAACGTGGTCAGGGGGCACGTGGCTACACCTTC. V gene TRBV5-5 combines with J gene TRBJ1-2, with 8 bases aligning to TRBD1. The CDR3 contains 16 residues. Germline-derived CDR1 and CDR2 are SGHKS and YYEKEE (reference sequence). V shed 4 bases and J 7 bases; nucleotides not matched to a gene: 15.

In this sample, this clone turned up once. The chain couples TRBV5-1 to TRBJ1-2; 11 bases map to TRBD1. Trimming cost V 4 bases and J 7 bases; bases outside gene matches: 6. This CDR3 region has 14 residues. Germline V gene lookup returns CDR1 SGHRS and CDR2 YFSETQ. The chain's CDR3 is CASSPDRGRLGYTF. In DNA form, the CDR3 reads TGCGCCAGCAGCCCGGACAGGGGGCGCCTTGGCTACACCTTC. The full variable domain, rest sourced from reference TRBV5-1 and TRBJ1-2, is KAGVTQTPRYLIKTRGQQVTLSCSPISGHRSVSWYQQTPGQGLQFLFEYFSETQRNKGNFPGRFSGRQFSNSRSEMNVSTLELGDSALYLCASSPDRGRLGYTFGSGTRLTVV.

This chain connects TRBV19 to TRBJ1-2, with D hard to call. The V and J ends lost 3 bases and 8 bases respectively, with 16 bases between them. The V gene's germline CDR1 is LNHDA and CDR2 SQIVND (reference sequence). The CDR3 sequence is 14 residues long. This chain's CDR3 is CASSIPSAARGYTF. In DNA form, the CDR3 reads TGTGCCAGTAGTATTCCTTCCGCGGCGAGGGGCTACACCTTC.

The chain carries TRBV28 and TRBJ1-5; D is unclear. Germline V gene data show CDR1 as MDHEN and CDR2 as SYDVKM. Trimming took 5 bases from V and 3 from J, leaving 14 bases between them. There are 15 residues in the CDR3. CDR3 amino acids: CASSPSKGLNQPQHF. In nucleotides, the CDR3 is TGTGCCAGCAGTCCGTCAAAAGGCCTCAATCAGCCCCAGCATTTT.

The J gene is TRBJ1-3, the V gene TRBV7-9; no clear D. The germline gives CDR1 SEHNR, CDR2 FQNEAQ (reference sequence). CDR3 length: 19 amino acids. V was pared by 1 base and J by 0 bases, with 19 bases between. The DNA of the CDR3 is TGTGCCAGCAGCTTAGTAGGATTTCGTTGGGGTATCTCTGGAAACACCATATATTTT. This encodes CASSLVGFRWGISGNTIYF.

The CDR3 DNA sequence: TGTGCCAGCAGCTTACGAGTAGACACTGAAGCTTTCTTT. Translation: CASSLRVDTEAFF. The chain has TRBV7-6 and TRBJ1-1; no definite D call. CDR1 SGHVS and CDR2 FNYEAQ come from the germline V gene. This CDR3 contains 13 residues. Trimming cost V 2 bases and J 3 bases, with 7 bases left between them.